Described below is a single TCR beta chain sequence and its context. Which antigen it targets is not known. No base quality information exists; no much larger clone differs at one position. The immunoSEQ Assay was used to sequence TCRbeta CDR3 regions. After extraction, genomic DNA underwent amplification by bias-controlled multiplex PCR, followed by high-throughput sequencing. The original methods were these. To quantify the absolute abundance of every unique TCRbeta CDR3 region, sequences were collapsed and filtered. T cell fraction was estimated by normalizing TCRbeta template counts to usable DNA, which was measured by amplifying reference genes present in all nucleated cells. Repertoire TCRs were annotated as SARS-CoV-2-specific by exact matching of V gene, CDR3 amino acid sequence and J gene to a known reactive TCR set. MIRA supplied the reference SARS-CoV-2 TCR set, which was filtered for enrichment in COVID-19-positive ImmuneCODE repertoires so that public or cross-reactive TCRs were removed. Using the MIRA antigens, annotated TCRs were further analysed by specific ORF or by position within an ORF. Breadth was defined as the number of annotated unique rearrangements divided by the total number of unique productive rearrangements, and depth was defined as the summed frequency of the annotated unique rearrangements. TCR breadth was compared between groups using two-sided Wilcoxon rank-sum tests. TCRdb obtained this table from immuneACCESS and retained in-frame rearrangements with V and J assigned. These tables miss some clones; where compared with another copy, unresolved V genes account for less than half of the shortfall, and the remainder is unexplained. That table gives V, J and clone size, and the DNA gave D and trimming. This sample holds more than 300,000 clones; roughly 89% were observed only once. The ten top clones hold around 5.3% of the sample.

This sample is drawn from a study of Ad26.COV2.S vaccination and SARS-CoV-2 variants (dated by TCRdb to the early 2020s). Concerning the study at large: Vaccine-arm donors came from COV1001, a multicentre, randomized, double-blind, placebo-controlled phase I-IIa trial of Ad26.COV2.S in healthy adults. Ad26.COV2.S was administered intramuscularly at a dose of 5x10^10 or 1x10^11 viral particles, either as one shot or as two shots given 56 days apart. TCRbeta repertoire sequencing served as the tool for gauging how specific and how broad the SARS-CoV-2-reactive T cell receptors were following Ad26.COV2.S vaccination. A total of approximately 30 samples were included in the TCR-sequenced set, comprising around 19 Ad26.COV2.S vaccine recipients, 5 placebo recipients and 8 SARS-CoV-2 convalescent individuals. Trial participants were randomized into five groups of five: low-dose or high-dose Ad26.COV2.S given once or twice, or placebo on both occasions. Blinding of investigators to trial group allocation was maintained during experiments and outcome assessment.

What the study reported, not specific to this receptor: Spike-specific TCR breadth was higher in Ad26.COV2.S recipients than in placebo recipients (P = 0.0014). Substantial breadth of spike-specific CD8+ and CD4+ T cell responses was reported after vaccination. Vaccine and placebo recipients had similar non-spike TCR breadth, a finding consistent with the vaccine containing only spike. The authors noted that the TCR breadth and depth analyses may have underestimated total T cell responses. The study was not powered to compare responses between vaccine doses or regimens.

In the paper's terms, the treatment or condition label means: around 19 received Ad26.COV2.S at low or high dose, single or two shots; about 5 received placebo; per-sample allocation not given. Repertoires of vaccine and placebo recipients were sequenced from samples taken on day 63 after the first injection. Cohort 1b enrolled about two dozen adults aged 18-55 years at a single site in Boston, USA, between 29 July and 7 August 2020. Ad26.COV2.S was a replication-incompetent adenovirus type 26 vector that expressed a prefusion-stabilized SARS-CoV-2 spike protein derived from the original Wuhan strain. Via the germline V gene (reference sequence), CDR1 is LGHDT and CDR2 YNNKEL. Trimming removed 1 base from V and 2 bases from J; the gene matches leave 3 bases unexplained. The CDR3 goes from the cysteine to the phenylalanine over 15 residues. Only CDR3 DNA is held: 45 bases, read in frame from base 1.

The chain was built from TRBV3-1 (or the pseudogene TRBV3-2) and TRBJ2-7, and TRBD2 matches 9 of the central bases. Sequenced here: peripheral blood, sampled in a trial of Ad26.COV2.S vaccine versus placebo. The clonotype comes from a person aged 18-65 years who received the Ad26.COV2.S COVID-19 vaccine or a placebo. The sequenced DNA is TGTGCCAGCAGCCAAGTGCCTAGCGGGGCCTACGAGCAGTACTTC. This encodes CASSQVPSGAYEQYF.